The sequence of this T cell receptor beta chain was determined in a study of T cell repertoires in cytomegalovirus infection. In the study overall: The public TCR beta signatures pointed to both CMV infection and matching HLA type. Study-wide findings and caveats: HLA-C-restricted CMV-specific TCR beta clonotypes prevailed in the ex vivo response. Accumulated public TCR beta family frequency recognized individuals carrying CMV together with the relevant HLA.

From germline, CDR1 is KGHSH and CDR2 LQKENI. V dropped 3 bases and J dropped 1 base, with 12 bases sitting between them. CDR3 length: 15 amino acids. TCRdb reanalysed the reads using MiXCR and keeps one entry per CDR3 protein. In the table there are about 330,000 distinct CDR3 sequences, approximately 9.5% of which are singletons. This clonotype was observed many times. The antigen is unknown. Specimen: PBMCs. The chain joins TRBV18 to TRBJ1-1, with D possibly TRBD1 on 6 matching bases. The sequence came from a human donor in good health (CMV status not recorded). Some clones in this sample may be carry-over from other donors' samples. The DNA of the CDR3 is TGTGCCAGCTCACCCCAGTCGACAGGGAACACTGAAGCTTTCTTT. As protein: CASSPQSTGNTEAFF.